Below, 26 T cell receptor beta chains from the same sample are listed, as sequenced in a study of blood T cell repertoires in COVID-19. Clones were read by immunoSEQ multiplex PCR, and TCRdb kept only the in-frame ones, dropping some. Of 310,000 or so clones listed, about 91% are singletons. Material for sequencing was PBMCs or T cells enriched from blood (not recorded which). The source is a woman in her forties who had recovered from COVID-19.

The CDR3 coding sequence is TGTGCCAGCAGTTACACCCGACAGGGCAACTACGAGCAGTACTTC. It specifies CASSYTRQGNYEQYF. V and J are TRBV6-5 and TRBJ2-7; 7 bases align to TRBD1. Per the germline V gene, CDR1 is MNHEY and CDR2 is SVGAGI. The CDR3 sequence is 15 residues long. J lost 3 bases, V lost 2 bases, and 7 bases had no gene match.

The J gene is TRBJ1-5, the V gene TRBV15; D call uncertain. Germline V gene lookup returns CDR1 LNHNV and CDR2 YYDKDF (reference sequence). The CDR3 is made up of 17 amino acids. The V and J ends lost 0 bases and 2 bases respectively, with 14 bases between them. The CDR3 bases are TGTGCCACCAGCAGAGATTTGGGCAGGTCCCGCAATCAGCCCCAGCATTTT. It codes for CATSRDLGRSRNQPQHF.

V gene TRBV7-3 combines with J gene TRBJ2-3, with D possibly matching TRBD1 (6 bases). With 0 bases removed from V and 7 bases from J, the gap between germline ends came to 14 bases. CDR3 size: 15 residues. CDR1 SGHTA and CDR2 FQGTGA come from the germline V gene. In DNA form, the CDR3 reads TGTGCCAGCAGCTTAACGAGTGCAGGGGCCAATACGCAGTATTTT. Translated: CASSLTSAGANTQYF. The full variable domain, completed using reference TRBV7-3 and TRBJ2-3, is GAGVSQTPSNKVTEKGKYVELRCDPISGHTALYWYRQSLGQGPEFLIYFQGTGAADDSGLPNDRFFAVRPEGSVSTLKIQRTERGDSAVYLCASSLTSAGANTQYFGPGTRLTVL.

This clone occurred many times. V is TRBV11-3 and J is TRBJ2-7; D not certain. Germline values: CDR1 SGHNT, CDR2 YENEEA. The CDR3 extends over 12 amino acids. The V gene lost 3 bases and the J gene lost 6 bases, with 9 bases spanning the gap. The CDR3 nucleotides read TGTGCCAGCAGCTTCCTAGAATCCGAGCAGTACTTC. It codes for CASSFLESEQYF.

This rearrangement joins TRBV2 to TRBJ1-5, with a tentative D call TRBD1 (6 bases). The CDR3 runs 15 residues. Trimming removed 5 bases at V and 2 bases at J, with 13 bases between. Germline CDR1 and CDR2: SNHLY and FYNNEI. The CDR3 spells CASSLDSGGNQPQHF. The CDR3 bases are TGTGCCAGCAGTTTGGACAGTGGGGGCAATCAGCCCCAGCATTTT.

CDR3 protein: CATSDVGTGWRGYTF. CDR3 DNA sequence: TGTGCCACCAGTGACGTCGGGACAGGGTGGCGCGGCTACACCTTC. The V and J genes are TRBV24-1 and TRBJ1-2; 9 nucleotides match TRBD1. V lost 4 bases to trimming and J lost 8 bases; unmatched junction nucleotides: 10. The CDR3 is made up of 15 amino acids. Germline loops: CDR1 KGHDR, CDR2 SFDVKD.

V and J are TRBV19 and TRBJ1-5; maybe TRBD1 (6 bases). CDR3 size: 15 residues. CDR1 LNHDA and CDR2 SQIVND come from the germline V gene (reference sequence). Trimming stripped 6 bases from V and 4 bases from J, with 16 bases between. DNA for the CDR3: TGTGCCAGTAGAATAACAGGGTTGGGGAATCAGCCCCAGCATTTT. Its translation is CASRITGLGNQPQHF.

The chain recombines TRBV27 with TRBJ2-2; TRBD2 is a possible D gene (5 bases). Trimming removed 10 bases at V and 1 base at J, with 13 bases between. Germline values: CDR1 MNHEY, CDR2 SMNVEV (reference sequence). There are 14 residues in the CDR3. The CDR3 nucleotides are TGTGCCACCACGGGCGGGCTGAACACCGGGGAGCTGTTTTTT. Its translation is CATTGGLNTGELFF.

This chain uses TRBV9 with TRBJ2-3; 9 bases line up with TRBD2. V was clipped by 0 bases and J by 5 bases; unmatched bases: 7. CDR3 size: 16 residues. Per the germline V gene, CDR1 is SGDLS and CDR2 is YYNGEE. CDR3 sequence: CASSVEIAGAGDTQYF. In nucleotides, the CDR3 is TGTGCCAGCAGCGTAGAGATAGCGGGAGCGGGAGATACGCAGTATTTT.

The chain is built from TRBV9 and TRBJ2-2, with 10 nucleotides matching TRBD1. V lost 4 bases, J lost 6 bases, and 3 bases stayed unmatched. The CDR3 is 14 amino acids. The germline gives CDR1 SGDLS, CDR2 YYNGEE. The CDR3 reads CASSFGQGAGELFF. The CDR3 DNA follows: TGTGCCAGCAGCTTCGGACAGGGGGCCGGGGAGCTGTTTTTT.

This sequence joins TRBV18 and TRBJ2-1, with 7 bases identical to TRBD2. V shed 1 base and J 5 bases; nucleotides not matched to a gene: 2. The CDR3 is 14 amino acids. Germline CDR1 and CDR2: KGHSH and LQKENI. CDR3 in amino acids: CASSPREGHNEQFF. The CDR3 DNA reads TGTGCCAGCTCACCACGGGAGGGCCACAATGAGCAGTTCTTC.

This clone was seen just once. The CDR3 loop reads CASSKPGTRNEQYF. The CDR3 DNA sequence: TGTGCCAGCAGCAAACCCGGGACTAGGAACGAGCAGTACTTC. The rearrangement joins TRBV21-1 to TRBJ2-7; the listed D gene, TRBD2, was not tested against the DNA. TRBV21-1 is deemed a pseudogene. CDR3 size: 14 residues.

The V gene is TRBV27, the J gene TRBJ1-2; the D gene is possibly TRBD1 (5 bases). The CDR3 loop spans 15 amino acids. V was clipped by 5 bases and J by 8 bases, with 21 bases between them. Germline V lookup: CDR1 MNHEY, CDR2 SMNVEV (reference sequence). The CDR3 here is CASSQGVEGARGYTF. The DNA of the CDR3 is TGTGCCAGCAGTCAAGGGGTCGAAGGGGCTCGGGGCTACACCTTC.

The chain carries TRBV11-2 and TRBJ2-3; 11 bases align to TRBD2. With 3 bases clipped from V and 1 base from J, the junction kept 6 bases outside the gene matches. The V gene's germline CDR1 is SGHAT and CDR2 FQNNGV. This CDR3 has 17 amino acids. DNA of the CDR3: TGTGCCAGCAGCTTTACTAGCGGGGGACCGCGCACAGATACGCAGTATTTT. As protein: CASSFTSGGPRTDTQYF.

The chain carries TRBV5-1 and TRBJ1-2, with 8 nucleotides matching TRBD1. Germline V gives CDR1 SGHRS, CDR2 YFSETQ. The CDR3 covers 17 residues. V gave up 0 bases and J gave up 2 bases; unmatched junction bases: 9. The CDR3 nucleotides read TGCGCCAGCAGCTTGGACGGAGCCGGACAGGGAAACTATGGCTACACCTTC. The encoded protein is CASSLDGAGQGNYGYTF.

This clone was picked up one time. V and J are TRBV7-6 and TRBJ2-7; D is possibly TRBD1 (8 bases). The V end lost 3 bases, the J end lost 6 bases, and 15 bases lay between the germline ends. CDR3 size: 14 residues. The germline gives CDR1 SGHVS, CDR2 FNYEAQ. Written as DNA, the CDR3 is TGTGCCAGCAGCTTGGGGACAGGACTAGGCGAGCAGTACTTC. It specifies CASSLGTGLGEQYF.

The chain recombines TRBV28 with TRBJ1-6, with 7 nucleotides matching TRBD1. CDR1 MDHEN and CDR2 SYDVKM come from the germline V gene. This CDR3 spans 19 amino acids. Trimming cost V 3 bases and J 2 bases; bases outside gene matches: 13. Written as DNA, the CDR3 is TGTGCCAGCAGTTTTAACGGGGTCAGGGGGGCCCCCTATAATTCACCCCTCCACTTT. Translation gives CASSFNGVRGAPYNSPLHF. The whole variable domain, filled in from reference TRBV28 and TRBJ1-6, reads DVKVTQSSRYLVKRTGEKVFLECVQDMDHENMFWYRQDPGLGLRLIYFSYDVKMKEKGDIPEGYSVSREKKERFSLILESASTNQTSMYLCASSFNGVRGAPYNSPLHFGNGTRLTVT.

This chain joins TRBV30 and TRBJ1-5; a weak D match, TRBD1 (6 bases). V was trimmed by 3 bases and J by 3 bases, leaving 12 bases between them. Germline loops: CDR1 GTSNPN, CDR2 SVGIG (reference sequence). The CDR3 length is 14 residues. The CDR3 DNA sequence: TGTGCCTGGAGCTCTACAGGGCCCAATCAGCCCCAGCATTTT. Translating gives CAWSSTGPNQPQHF.

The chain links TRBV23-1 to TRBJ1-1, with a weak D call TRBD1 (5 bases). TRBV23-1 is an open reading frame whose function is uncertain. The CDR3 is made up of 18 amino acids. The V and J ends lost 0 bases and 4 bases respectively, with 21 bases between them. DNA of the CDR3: TGCGCCAGCAGTCAATCTGGGAGGGGCAAATGGTGGAGCACTGAAGCTTTCTTT. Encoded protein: CASSQSGRGKWWSTEAFF.

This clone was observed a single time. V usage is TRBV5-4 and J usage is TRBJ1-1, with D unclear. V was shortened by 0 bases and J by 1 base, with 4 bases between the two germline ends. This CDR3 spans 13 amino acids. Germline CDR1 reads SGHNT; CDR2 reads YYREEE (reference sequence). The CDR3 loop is CASSLEPNTEAFF. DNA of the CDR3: TGTGCCAGCAGCTTGGAGCCGAACACTGAAGCTTTCTTT.

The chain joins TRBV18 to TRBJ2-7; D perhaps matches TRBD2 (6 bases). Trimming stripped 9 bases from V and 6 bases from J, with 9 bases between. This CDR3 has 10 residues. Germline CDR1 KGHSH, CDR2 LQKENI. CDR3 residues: CARAGPEQYF. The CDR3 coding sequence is TGTGCCAGGGCGGGGCCCGAGCAGTACTTC. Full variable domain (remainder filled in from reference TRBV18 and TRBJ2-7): NAGVMQNPRHLVRRRGQEARLRCSPMKGHSHVYWYRQLPEEGLKFMVYLQKENIIDESGMPKERFSAEFPKEGPSILRIQQVVRGDSAAYFCARAGPEQYFGPGTRLTVT.

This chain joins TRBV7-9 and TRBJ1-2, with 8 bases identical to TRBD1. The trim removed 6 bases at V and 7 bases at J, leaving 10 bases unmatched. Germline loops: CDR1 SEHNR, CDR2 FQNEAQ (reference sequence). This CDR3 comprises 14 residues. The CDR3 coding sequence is TGTGCCAGCAGTTCCGGGGGGACAGGTGGTGGCTACACCTTC. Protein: CASSSGGTGGGYTF.

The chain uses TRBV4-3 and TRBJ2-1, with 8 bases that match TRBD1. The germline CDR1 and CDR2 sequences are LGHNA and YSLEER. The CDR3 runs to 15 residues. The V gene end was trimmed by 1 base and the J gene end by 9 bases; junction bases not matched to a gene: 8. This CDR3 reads CASSQGQGAGSEQFF. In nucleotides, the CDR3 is TGCGCCAGCAGCCAAGGGCAGGGGGCAGGGTCTGAGCAGTTCTTC.

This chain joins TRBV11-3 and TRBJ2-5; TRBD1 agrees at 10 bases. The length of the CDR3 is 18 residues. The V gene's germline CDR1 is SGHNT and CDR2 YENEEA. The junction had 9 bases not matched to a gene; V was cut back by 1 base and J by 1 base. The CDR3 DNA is TGTGCCAGCAGCTTAGCTATAATGGACAGGGGGACCCAAGAGACCCAGTACTTC. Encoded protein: CASSLAIMDRGTQETQYF.

Here the CDR3 DNA reads TGTGCCAGCAGTTTGGCGGGGTCGGGTGAAAAACTGTTTTTT. Translation gives CASSLAGSGEKLFF. The chain combines TRBV27 with TRBJ1-4, with D unresolved. The length of the CDR3 is 14 residues. The germline V gene encodes CDR1 MNHEY and CDR2 SMNVEV (reference sequence). V lost 3 bases and J lost 7, with 12 bases in between.

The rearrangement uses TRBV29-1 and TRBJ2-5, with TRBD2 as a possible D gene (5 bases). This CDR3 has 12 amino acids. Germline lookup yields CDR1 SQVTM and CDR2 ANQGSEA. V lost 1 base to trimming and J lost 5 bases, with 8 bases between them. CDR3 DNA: TGCAGCGTTGAAGTCCCGGGGGAGACCCAGTACTTC. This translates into CSVEVPGETQYF.